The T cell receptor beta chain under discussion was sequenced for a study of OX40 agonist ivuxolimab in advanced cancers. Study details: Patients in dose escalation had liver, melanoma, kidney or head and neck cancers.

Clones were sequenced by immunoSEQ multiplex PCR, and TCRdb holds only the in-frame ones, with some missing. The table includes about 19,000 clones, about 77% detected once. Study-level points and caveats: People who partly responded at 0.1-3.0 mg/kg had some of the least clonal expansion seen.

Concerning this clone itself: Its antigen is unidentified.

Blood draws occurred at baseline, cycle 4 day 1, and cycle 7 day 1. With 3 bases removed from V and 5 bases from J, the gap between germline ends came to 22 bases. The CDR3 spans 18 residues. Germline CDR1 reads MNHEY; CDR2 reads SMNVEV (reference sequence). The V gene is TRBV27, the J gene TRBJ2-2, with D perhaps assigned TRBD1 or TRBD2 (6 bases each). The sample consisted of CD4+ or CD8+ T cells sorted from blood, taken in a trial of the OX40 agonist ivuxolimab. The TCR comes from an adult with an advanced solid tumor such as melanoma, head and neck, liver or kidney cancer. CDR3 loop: CASSFQLGGQSSTGELFF. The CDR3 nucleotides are TGTGCCAGCAGTTTTCAATTGGGAGGACAGAGCTCAACCGGGGAGCTGTTTTTT.